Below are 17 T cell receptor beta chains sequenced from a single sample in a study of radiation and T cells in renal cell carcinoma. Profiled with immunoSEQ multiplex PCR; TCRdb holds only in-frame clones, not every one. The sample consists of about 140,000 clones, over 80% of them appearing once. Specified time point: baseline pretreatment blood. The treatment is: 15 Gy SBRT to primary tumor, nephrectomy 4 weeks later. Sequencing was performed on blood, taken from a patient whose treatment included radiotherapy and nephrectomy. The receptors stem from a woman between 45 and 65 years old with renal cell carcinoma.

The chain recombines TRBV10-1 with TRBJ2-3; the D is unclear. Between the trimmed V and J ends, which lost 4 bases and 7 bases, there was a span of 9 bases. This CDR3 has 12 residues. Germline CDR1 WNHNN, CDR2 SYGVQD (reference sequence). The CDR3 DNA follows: TGCGCCAGCAGTGTTTGGACGAATACGCAGTATTTT. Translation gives CASSVWTNTQYF.

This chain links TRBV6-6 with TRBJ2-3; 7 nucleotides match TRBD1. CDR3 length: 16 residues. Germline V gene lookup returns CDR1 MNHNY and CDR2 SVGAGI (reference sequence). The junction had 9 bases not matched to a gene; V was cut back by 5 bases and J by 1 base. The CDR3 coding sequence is TGTGCCAGCAGTCCTAACACAGGACAGGGCACAGATACGCAGTATTTT. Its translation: CASSPNTGQGTDTQYF.

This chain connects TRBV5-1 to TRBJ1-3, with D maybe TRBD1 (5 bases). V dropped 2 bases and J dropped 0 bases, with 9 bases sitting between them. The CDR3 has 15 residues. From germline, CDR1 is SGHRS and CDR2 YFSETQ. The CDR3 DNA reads TGCGCCAGCAGCTTTGACGGGGGCTCTGGAAACACCATATATTTT. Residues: CASSFDGGSGNTIYF.

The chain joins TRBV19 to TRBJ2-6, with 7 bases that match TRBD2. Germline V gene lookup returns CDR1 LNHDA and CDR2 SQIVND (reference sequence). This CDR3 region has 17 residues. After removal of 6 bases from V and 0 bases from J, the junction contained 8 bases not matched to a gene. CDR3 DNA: TGTGCCAGTAGGACAAGCGGGGCGGACTCTGGGGCCAACGTCCTGACTTTC. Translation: CASRTSGADSGANVLTF.

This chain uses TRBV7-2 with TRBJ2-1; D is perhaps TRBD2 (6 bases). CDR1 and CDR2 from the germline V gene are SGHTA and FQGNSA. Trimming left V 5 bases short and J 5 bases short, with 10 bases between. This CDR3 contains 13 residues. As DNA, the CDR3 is TGTGCCAGCAGCGTGGGACTTAACAATGAGCAGTTCTTC. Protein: CASSVGLNNEQFF.

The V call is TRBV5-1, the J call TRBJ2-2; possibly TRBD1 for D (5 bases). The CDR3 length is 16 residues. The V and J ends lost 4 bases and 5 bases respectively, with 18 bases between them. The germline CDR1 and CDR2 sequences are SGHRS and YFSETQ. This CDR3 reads CASSLELKPGTGELFF. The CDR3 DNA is TGCGCCAGCAGCCTCGAATTGAAGCCAGGGACCGGGGAGCTGTTTTTT.

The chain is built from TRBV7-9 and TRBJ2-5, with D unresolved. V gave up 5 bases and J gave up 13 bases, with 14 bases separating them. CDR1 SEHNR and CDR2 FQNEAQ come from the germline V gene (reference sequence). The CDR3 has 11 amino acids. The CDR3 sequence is CASSPSVPVYF. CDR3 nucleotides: TGTGCCAGCAGCCCCAGCGTGCCGGTGTACTTC.

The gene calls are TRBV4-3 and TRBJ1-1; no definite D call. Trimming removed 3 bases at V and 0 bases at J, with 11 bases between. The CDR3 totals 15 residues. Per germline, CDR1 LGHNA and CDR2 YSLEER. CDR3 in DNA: TGCGCCAGCAGCCAGGAGACACCTATGAACACTGAAGCTTTCTTT. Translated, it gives CASSQETPMNTEAFF.

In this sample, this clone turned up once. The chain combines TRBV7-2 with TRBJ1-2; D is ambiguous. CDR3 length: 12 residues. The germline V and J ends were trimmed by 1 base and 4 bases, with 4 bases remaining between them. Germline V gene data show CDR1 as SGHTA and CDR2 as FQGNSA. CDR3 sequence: CASSLDSYGYTF. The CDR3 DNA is TGTGCCAGCAGCTTAGATAGCTATGGCTACACCTTC.

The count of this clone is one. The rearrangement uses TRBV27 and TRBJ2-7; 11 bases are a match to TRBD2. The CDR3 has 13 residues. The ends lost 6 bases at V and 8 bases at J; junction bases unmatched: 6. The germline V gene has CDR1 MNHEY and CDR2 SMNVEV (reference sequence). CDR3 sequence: CASRTGTSGKQYF. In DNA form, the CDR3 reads TGTGCCAGCAGAACCGGGACTAGCGGAAAGCAGTACTTC.

CDR3 bases: TGTGCCAGCAGCTTAGGGCGGGGGGGACAGCAGTACTTC. Its protein is CASSLGRGGQQYF. V usage is TRBV11-2 and J usage is TRBJ2-7; 9 nucleotides agree with TRBD2. V shed 1 base, J shed 8 bases, and the junction held 3 bases outside the gene matches. Germline CDR1 is SGHAT and CDR2 is FQNNGV. The length of the CDR3 is 13 residues. The full variable domain, completed using reference TRBV11-2 and TRBJ2-7, is EAGVAQSPRYKIIEKRQSVAFWCNPISGHATLYWYQQILGQGPKLLIQFQNNGVVDDSQLPKDRFSAERLKGVDSTLKIQPAKLEDSAVYLCASSLGRGGQQYFGPGTRLTVT.

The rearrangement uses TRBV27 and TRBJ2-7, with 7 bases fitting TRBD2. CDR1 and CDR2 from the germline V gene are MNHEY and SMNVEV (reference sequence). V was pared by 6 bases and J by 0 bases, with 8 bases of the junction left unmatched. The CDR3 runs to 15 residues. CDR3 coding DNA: TGTGCCAGCAGAGCGGGGACTTACTACTCCTACGAGCAGTACTTC. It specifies CASRAGTYYSYEQYF.

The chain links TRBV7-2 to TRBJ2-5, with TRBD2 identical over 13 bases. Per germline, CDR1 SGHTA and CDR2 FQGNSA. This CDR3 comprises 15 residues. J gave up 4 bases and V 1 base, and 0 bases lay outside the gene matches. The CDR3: CASSLGTSGGETQYF. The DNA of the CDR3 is TGTGCCAGCAGCTTAGGGACTAGCGGGGGAGAGACCCAGTACTTC.

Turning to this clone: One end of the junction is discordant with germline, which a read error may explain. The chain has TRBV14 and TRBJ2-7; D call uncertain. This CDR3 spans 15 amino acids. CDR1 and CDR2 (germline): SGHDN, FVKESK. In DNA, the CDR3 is TGTGCCAGCACCCAAGGGTCCGCGAGCTCCTACGAGCAGTACTTC. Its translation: CASTQGSASSYEQYF.

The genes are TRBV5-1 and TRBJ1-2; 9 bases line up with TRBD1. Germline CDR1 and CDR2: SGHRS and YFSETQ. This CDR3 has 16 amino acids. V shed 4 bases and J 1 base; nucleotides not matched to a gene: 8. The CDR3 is CASSPGTGTSNYGYTF. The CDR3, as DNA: TGCGCCAGCAGCCCGGGGACAGGGACCAGTAACTATGGCTACACCTTC.

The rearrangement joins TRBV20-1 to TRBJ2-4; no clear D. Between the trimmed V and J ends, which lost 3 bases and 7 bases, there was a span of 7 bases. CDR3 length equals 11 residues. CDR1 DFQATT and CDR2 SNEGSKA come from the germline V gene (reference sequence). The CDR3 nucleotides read TGCAGTGCTAGCACAGCGAACATTCAGTACTTC. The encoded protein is CSASTANIQYF.

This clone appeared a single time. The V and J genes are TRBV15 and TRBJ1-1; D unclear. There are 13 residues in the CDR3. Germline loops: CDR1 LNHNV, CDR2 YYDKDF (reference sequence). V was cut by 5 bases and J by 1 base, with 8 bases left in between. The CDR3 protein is CATSQTPNTEAFF. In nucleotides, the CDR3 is TGTGCCACCAGCCAAACACCGAACACTGAAGCTTTCTTT.